The source of this T cell receptor (beta chain) is a study of shared clonotypes between healthy human individuals. The overall study: Serving as donors were two women and a few men, whose ages spanned 18 to 49. Overall study findings and caveats: Some clonotypes were shared by all four sorted-subset donors, while others were not shared. The non-shared ones had lower generation probabilities than the shared ones.

The authors split each subset's genomic DNA evenly across several immunoSEQ plates. Profiled with immunoSEQ multiplex PCR; TCRdb holds only in-frame clones, not every one. The sample has 2 million to 2.5 million clones; around 95% are singletons. The CDR3 has 16 residues. The germline CDR1 and CDR2 sequences are SSHAT and FNYEAQ (reference sequence). Regarding this clone: Its antigen is as yet unknown. One junction end disagrees with the germline gene, perhaps due to a read error.

Input material: naive CD4+ T cells sorted from blood. Noted subset: CD45RA+ positively selected. The chain couples TRBV7-7 to TRBJ2-7, with 7 bases aligning to TRBD1. The TCR comes from a man aged 18 to 29 in good health. CDR3 region: CASSPQAGGGNHEQYF. CDR3 DNA: TGTGCTAGCAGCCCACAAGCAGGGGGTGGGAATCACGAGCAGTACTTC.